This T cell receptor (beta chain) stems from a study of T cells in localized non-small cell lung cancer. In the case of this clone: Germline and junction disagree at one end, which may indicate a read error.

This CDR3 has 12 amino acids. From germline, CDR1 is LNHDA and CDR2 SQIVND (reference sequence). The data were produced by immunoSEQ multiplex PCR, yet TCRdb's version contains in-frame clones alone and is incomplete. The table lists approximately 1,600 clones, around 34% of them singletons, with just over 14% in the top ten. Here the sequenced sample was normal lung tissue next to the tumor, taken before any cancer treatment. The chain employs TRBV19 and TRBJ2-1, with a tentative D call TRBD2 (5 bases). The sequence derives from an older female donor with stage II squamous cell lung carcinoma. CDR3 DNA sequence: TGTGCCAATAGTCCCCTGAGGGCTGAGCAGTTCTTC. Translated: CANSPLRAEQFF.